The 22 T cell receptor beta chains listed next were all sequenced from one sample in a study of cytotoxic CD8 clonotypes in ibrutinib-treated CLL. This table comes from immunoSEQ multiplex PCR, and its TCRdb copy is limited to in-frame clones, with some not included. The data contain some 65,000 clones, 57% of them singletons. Sequenced here: PBMCs, sampled after 12 months of ibrutinib treatment. The receptors stem from a human donor with chronic lymphocytic leukemia.

The genes are TRBV19 and TRBJ1-2, with a tentative D call TRBD1 (6 bases). Per germline, CDR1 LNHDA and CDR2 SQIVND (reference sequence). This CDR3 has 13 amino acids. The V gene lost 7 bases and the J gene lost 1 base, with 10 bases spanning the gap. The CDR3 protein is CASKIGGNYGYTF. The CDR3 DNA reads as TGTGCCAGTAAGATAGGGGGTAACTATGGCTACACCTTC.

This clone was detected only a few times. J is TRBJ1-2 and V is TRBV6-5; no definite D call. There are 13 residues in the CDR3. Germline CDR1 MNHEY, CDR2 SVGAGI. Trimming took 5 bases from V and 2 from J, leaving 9 bases between them. Written as DNA, the CDR3 is TGTGCCAGCAGTCAGATGCGCAACTATGGCTACACCTTC. The encoded protein is CASSQMRNYGYTF.

The V and J genes are TRBV6-5 and TRBJ1-1, with unresolved D. V lost 4 bases to trimming and J lost 3 bases, with 9 bases between them. Germline CDR1 is MNHEY and CDR2 is SVGAGI. CDR3 length: 13 amino acids. DNA of the CDR3: TGTGCCAGCAGTTTTCGCGCCCACACTGAAGCTTTCTTT. Translation gives CASSFRAHTEAFF.

The chain has TRBV5-1 and TRBJ2-3, with 10 bases aligning to TRBD2. This CDR3 is 16 amino acids long. With 0 bases clipped from V and 6 bases from J, the junction kept 7 bases outside the gene matches. Germline-derived CDR1 and CDR2 are SGHRS and YFSETQ. The CDR3 sequence: CASSLAQSTSGDTQYF. The CDR3 DNA reads TGCGCCAGCAGCTTGGCCCAATCGACTAGCGGGGATACGCAGTATTTT.

This clone appeared a few times. The chain couples TRBV28 to TRBJ2-1, with D possibly TRBD1 on 6 matching bases. CDR3 length: 15 residues. Germline V gene sequence: CDR1 MDHEN, CDR2 SYDVKM. Trimming took off 2 bases at V and 1 base at J, with 9 bases between the two ends. The CDR3 nucleotides are TGTGCCAGCAGTTTAGGGGGCAGGTCCTACAATGAGCAGTTCTTC. Protein product: CASSLGGRSYNEQFF.

The J gene is TRBJ1-3, the V gene TRBV4-1, with TRBD1 matching 9 bases. Germline assignment: CDR1 MGHRA and CDR2 YSYEKL. After removal of 1 base from V and 0 bases from J, the junction contained 10 bases not matched to a gene. This CDR3 is built from 19 residues. CDR3 nucleotides: TGCGCCAGCAGCCAAGCCCAGGGACAGGGTTTTTACTCTGGAAACACCATATATTTT. Amino acids: CASSQAQGQGFYSGNTIYF.

The chain is built from TRBV7-2 and TRBJ2-7; the match to TRBD2 covers 10 bases. Trimming took 3 bases from V and 3 from J; bases not matched to a gene: 5. The germline CDR1 and CDR2 sequences are SGHTA and FQGNSA. CDR3 size: 15 residues. The CDR3 DNA reads as TGTGCCAGCAGCTTCGGACTAGCGGTTAACTACGAGCAGTACTTC. Its translation: CASSFGLAVNYEQYF.

This chain uses TRBV7-9 with TRBJ2-2, with D hard to call. CDR1 is SEHNR, CDR2 FQNEAQ, per germline (reference sequence). This CDR3 contains 15 residues. Trimming shortened V by 5 bases and J by 0 bases, and 10 bases separated the two germline ends. The CDR3 nucleotides read TGTGCCAGCAGCCCCAGTCTATCGAACACCGGGGAGCTGTTTTTT. Translation gives CASSPSLSNTGELFF.

The chain has TRBV28 and TRBJ2-7; 7 bases line up with TRBD1. The CDR3 consists of 14 residues. J gave up 0 bases and V 6 bases, and 5 bases lay outside the gene matches. Germline-derived CDR1 and CDR2 are MDHEN and SYDVKM. CDR3 in DNA: TGTGCCAGCAGGACAGGGCTTCTCTCCTACGAGCAGTACTTC. Translated: CASRTGLLSYEQYF. The variable domain in full, with the rest retrieved from reference TRBV28 and TRBJ2-7, is DVKVTQSSRYLVKRTGEKVFLECVQDMDHENMFWYRQDPGLGLRLIYFSYDVKMKEKGDIPEGYSVSREKKERFSLILESASTNQTSMYLCASRTGLLSYEQYFGPGTRLTVT.

Comment on this clone: A much larger clone lies one base from this, so it may be a read error. The chain joins TRBV6-1 to TRBJ2-2, with TRBD1 as a possible D gene (6 bases). V lost 6 bases and J 1 base, leaving 12 bases between the germline ends. This CDR3 comprises 15 residues. The germline V gene encodes CDR1 MNHNS and CDR2 SASEGT. The CDR3 region is CASSPTTGNTGELFF. The CDR3 DNA reads as TGTGCCAGCAGCCCCACGACAGGGAACACCGGGGAGCTGTTTTTT.

This clone was counted ten times or more. The chain combines TRBV18 with TRBJ1-5; no reliable D call. Germline CDR1 and CDR2: KGHSH and LQKENI. V was trimmed by 1 base and J by 4 bases, leaving 5 bases between them. The CDR3 consists of 13 residues. This chain's CDR3 is CASSPQGNQPQHF. The DNA of the CDR3 is TGTGCCAGCTCACCACAGGGAAATCAGCCCCAGCATTTT.

V and J are TRBV28 and TRBJ1-2, with TRBD1 matching 7 bases. With 3 bases clipped from V and 4 bases from J, the junction kept 2 bases outside the gene matches. The CDR3 is made up of 13 amino acids. Germline CDR1 reads MDHEN; CDR2 reads SYDVKM. The CDR3, as DNA: TGTGCCAGCAGTTTTGACAGGGTCTATGGCTACACCTTC. Amino acid sequence: CASSFDRVYGYTF.

V usage is TRBV2 and J usage is TRBJ2-7; the D gene is possibly TRBD2 (7 bases). The CDR3 runs to 14 residues. The germline V and J ends were trimmed by 6 bases and 0 bases, with 12 bases remaining between them. Germline V lookup: CDR1 SNHLY, CDR2 FYNNEI. CDR3 in amino acids: CASSAGALSYEQYF. CDR3 nucleotide sequence: TGTGCCAGCAGCGCGGGGGCCCTCTCCTACGAGCAGTACTTC.

The DNA for the CDR3 is TGTGCCAGCAGCCCCGAGGGGGTAGAGGTTGGAAAACTGTTTTTT. As protein: CASSPEGVEVGKLFF. This chain links TRBV6-6 with TRBJ1-4; possible D gene TRBD1, 6 bases. Per the germline V gene, CDR1 is MNHNY and CDR2 is SVGAGI (reference sequence). This CDR3 spans 15 amino acids. Deletions cut 6 bases from V and 10 bases from J, with 21 bases between.

This chain uses TRBV5-4 with TRBJ2-3; TRBD2 aligns across 10 bases. The CDR3 spans 15 residues. Germline V gives CDR1 SGHNT, CDR2 YYREEE (reference sequence). After removal of 0 bases from V and 9 bases from J, the junction contained 7 bases not matched to a gene. CDR3 nucleotide sequence: TGTGCCAGCAGCTTGGGGTTAGCGGGAGGTGCCACGCAGTATTTT. This codes for CASSLGLAGGATQYF.

The chain carries TRBV28 and TRBJ2-1; 7 bases are a match to TRBD1. The CDR3 consists of 16 residues. Germline V gives CDR1 MDHEN, CDR2 SYDVKM. V was pared by 2 bases and J by 3 bases, with 7 bases of the junction left unmatched. The CDR3 DNA reads as TGTGCCAGCAGTTTAGTAAGGGACAGTTACTACAATGAGCAGTTCTTC. It specifies CASSLVRDSYYNEQFF.

This chain uses TRBV6-1 with TRBJ1-5, with D maybe TRBD1 (5 bases). This CDR3 comprises 13 residues. The V end was cut by 3 bases, the J end by 3 bases, with 6 bases between. CDR1 is MNHNS, CDR2 SASEGT, per germline. The CDR3 DNA reads as TGTGCCAGCAGTGAGGGACCCAATCAGCCCCAGCATTTT. Amino acids: CASSEGPNQPQHF.

The chain is built from TRBV2 and TRBJ1-2; a weak D match, TRBD1 (6 bases). Germline V gene sequence: CDR1 SNHLY, CDR2 FYNNEI. The CDR3 is 14 residues long. The ends were cut back, 6 bases at V and 4 bases at J, with 15 bases in the middle. CDR3: CASRVLQGPYGYTF. The CDR3 DNA reads as TGTGCCAGCAGGGTCCTGCAGGGGCCCTATGGCTACACCTTC.

The genes are TRBV19 and TRBJ2-2, with unresolved D. The ends were cut back, 3 bases at V and 0 bases at J, with 11 bases in the middle. There are 16 residues in the CDR3. From germline, CDR1 is LNHDA and CDR2 SQIVND (reference sequence). The CDR3 coding sequence is TGTGCCAGTAGTATGTTCGCCAGAACGAACACCGGGGAGCTGTTTTTT. Protein: CASSMFARTNTGELFF. The entire variable domain, with the rest obtained from reference TRBV19 and TRBJ2-2, is as follows: DGGITQSPKYLFRKEGQNVTLSCEQNLNHDAMYWYRQDPGQGLRLIYYSQIVNDFQKGDIAEGYSVSREKKESFPLTVTSAQKNPTAFYLCASSMFARTNTGELFFGEGSRLTVL.

The chain is built from TRBV15 and TRBJ1-1; D is unclear. Deletions cut 3 bases from V and 8 bases from J, with 10 bases between. The CDR3 spans 12 residues. Germline V gene data show CDR1 as LNHNV and CDR2 as YYDKDF (reference sequence). As DNA, the CDR3 is TGTGCCACCAGCAGGTTTAACGGAGAAGCTTTCTTT. Residues: CATSRFNGEAFF. The complete variable domain, with remaining parts taken from reference TRBV15 and TRBJ1-1, reads DAMVIQNPRYQVTQFGKPVTLSCSQTLNHNVMYWYQQKSSQAPKLLFHYYDKDFNNEADTPDNFQSRRPNTSFCFLDIRSPGLGDTAMYLCATSRFNGEAFFGQGTRLTVV.

The chain recombines TRBV19 with TRBJ1-2, with 7 bases fitting TRBD1. This CDR3 is built from 13 residues. Germline V gene data show CDR1 as LNHDA and CDR2 as SQIVND (reference sequence). J gave up 3 bases and V 5 bases, and 3 bases lay outside the gene matches. CDR3 sequence: CASSPGTDYGYTF. CDR3 nucleotides: TGTGCCAGTAGTCCCGGGACAGACTATGGCTACACCTTC.

The chain links TRBV5-4 to TRBJ1-6; D gene ambiguous. Germline values: CDR1 SGHNT, CDR2 YYREEE (reference sequence). Trimming shortened V by 0 bases and J by 8 bases, and 9 bases separated the two germline ends. The length of the CDR3 is 14 residues. The CDR3 here is CASSLGVGYSPLHF. CDR3 in DNA: TGTGCCAGCAGCTTGGGTGTGGGGTATTCACCCCTCCACTTT.